This T cell receptor beta chain was sequenced during a study of shared clonotypes between healthy human individuals (dated by TCRdb to about 2020). For the wider study: A couple of women and three men aged 18 to 49 years were included in the cohort. For each donor, CD4 naive and CD4 memory were each given three plates, CD8 naive was given two plates, and CD8 memory was given one plate. To estimate repertoire size and how much clonotypes are shared between individuals, the study performed deep sequencing of blood TCR repertoires from roughly five healthy adults. To increase sequencing depth and limit assay-specific biases, different laboratories used diverse techniques to prepare libraries and sequence TCR repertoires. Leukapheresis yielded between about 0.9 and 8.9 billion PBMCs per donor. The paper's findings and limits, for the study overall: Based on pairwise subsampling, the degree of clonotype sharing among donors was expected to be affected by sequencing depth. Compared with non-shared clonotypes, clonotypes shared by all four sorted-subset donors had higher generation probabilities. Because the study included a small number of donors, the genetic and exposure-history diversity represented was limited. Sharing across four donors was observed for around 4.8% of naive CD4, 3.5% of naive CD8, about 2.5% of memory CD4, and about 0.4% of memory CD8 clonotypes. Sampling was restricted to blood, and TCR repertoires in tissue are likely to differ from TCR repertoires in blood. Naive subsets generally had larger estimated clonotype richness than memory subsets. Even with the large sequencing depth, rarefaction of the sorted-subset datasets indicated that sequencing was incomplete.

The donors were healthy, HIV-negative adults who had no recently reported acute infections or vaccinations. Only Caucasian adults living in Nashville, Tennessee, USA were represented among the donors. CD4+ T cells were enriched by magnetic negative selection, after which naive cells were positively selected on CD45RA and the negative fraction was taken as the memory subset. Blood was obtained by leukapheresis, after which PBMCs were separated by Ficoll-Histopaque density gradient centrifugation and cryopreserved in liquid nitrogen vapor phase. Purity and quantity of every magnetically sorted T cell population were checked by analytical flow cytometry. Each sorted fraction had its genomic DNA isolated and then quantified by UV absorbance on a Nanodrop 2000c. Concerning this clone: What antigen it recognizes has not been identified. No base qualities exist here, and no much larger clone lies one base off it.

CDR1 is given as MNHNS and CDR2 as SASEGT, both from the germline V gene. The CDR3, cysteine through phenylalanine, is 15 amino acids long. Only the CDR3 region is kept as DNA, spanning 45 bases read in frame from base 1. Trimmed from V: 4 bases; trimmed from J: 5 bases; junction bases lacking a gene match: 8. TCR CDR3 regions were amplified from genomic DNA by multiplex PCR using the deep immunoSEQ assay. Extracted genomic DNA from each cell subset was distributed evenly across all wells of several immunoSEQ 96-well plates, and each plate was treated as a replicate. For sorted subsets, each replicate PCR was loaded with roughly 190 ng genomic DNA, equivalent to about 30,000 T cell genomes. Purified libraries were measured with a Qubit 3.0 fluorometer, size-checked on a Bioanalyzer 2100, and measured again with the KAPA Library Quantification kit. Every immunoSEQ 96-well plate was sequenced on a separate single-read 150-cycle Illumina NextSeq 550 flow cell. The paper's data handling went like this. The immunoSEQ output contained only junctional sequences without quality scores, so filtering could not match that applied to full-length reads. To assign V/J genes and CDR3, sequences were annotated against IMGT germline references using PyIR, a Python wrapper for IgBLAST v1.9. Reads with weak V/J assignments (E-value above 1e-6), missing CDR3, stop codons, out-of-frame junctions, or ambiguous translated residues were removed. V3J clonotypes were defined as sequences sharing the same inferred V gene, J gene, and CDR3 amino acid sequence. Percentage overlap between repertoires was computed as shared unique clonotypes divided by the size of the smaller repertoire. Repertoire richness was assessed with RTK rarefaction, the Chao1 estimator, and Recon v2.1 estimates of unobserved clonotypes. Generation probabilities were computed with OLGA for all TCRbeta clonotypes obtained by the gDNA method from a few donors. Sourced from immuneACCESS, this table was stored by TCRdb with only in-frame sequences that have V and J called. A share of the clones is absent; for the studies checked, an unresolved V gene accounts for under half, and the remainder has no known explanation. V and J calls and clone size are given by that table; D and trimming were obtained from the DNA. The table for this sample lists about 2.4 million clones; 93% of them were counted only once. Jointly, the top ten make up around 0.4% of the sample.

The V gene is TRBV6-1 and the J gene is TRBJ1-1; 9 bases in the middle match TRBD1. Sequenced sample: naive CD4+ T cells from PBMCs. The sample's cell subset or site, from its label and the paper: CD45RA+ positively selected. The origin of this receptor is a young man in good health. Some clones in this sample may be carry-over from other donors' samples. The nucleotide sequence reads as follows: TGTGCCAGCAGTGTGGACAGGGGAAGCGGAACTGAAGCTTTCTTT. Its coded protein is CASSVDRGSGTEAFF.